The present TCR beta chain was sequenced within a study of T cell responses to AZD1222 COVID-19 vaccine. This clone came up once. What it recognizes is unknown. CDR1 is LNHDA and CDR2 is SQIVND in the germline V gene (reference sequence). Trimming shortened V by 1 base and J by 8 bases, and 14 bases separated the two germline ends. This CDR3 comprises 15 residues. Study-wide results and limits: Vaccine-associated CD4 TCRs ranged over spike, dominating at 160-218 and 743-854.

Sequenced by immunoSEQ multiplex PCR; TCRdb stores in-frame clones only, minus some. Here the sample spans roughly 97,000 clones, nearly 95% being singletons. The TCR comes from an adult in good health. This chain uses TRBV19 with TRBJ1-4; weak D call: TRBD1 (6 bases). Sequenced here: peripheral blood, sampled on day 0 of AZD1222 vaccination. The CDR3 sequence is CASSIVGGLKEKLFF. The CDR3 coding sequence is TGTGCCAGTAGTATAGTGGGGGGGCTGAAGGAAAAACTGTTTTTT. Together with reference TRBV19 and TRBJ1-4, the CDR3 gives the full variable domain: DGGITQSPKYLFRKEGQNVTLSCEQNLNHDAMYWYRQDPGQGLRLIYYSQIVNDFQKGDIAEGYSVSREKKESFPLTVTSAQKNPTAFYLCASSIVGGLKEKLFFGSGTQLSVL.